This T cell receptor (beta chain) was sequenced during a study of CXCR3-negative and CXCR3-positive naive CD8 T cells. Carrying UMI labels, the TRB cDNA libraries were prepared through 5' RACE. TCRdb reprocessed the 5' RACE reads; each CDR3 protein has one entry and no DNA is given. This table holds about 38,000 distinct CDR3 sequences. Germline CDR1 reads SQVTM; CDR2 reads ANQGSEA. This CDR3 has 14 residues. The TCR was taken from a human donor in good health. Some clones in this sample may be carry-over from other donors' samples. This chain connects TRBV29-1 to TRBJ2-2; TCRdb names TRBD2, which stays unverified in the absence of DNA. The sequenced sample consisted of memory CD8+ T cells from blood. The CDR3 here is CSAKGGRDTGELFF.